These T cell receptor beta chains were read from a single sample in a study of blood T cell repertoires in COVID-19. The data were produced by immunoSEQ multiplex PCR, yet TCRdb's version contains in-frame clones alone and is incomplete. The profile shows 300,000 or so clones, more than 75% of them singletons. The specimen was peripheral blood. The receptor source for this set is a woman in her forties or fifties who had recovered from COVID-19. CDR3s include the opening cysteine and the closing phenylalanine or tryptophan. The order of the fields is D gene, J gene, V gene, clone size, CDR3 protein, CDR3 DNA. D genes are given only for firm matches. The size entry is marked missing in some rows and otherwise reads once, few, many or a size class.

TRBD1,TRBJ1-2,TRBV3-1/TRBV3-2,once,CASSQDYRGYGYTF,TGTGCCAGCAGCCAAGACTACAGGGGCTATGGCTACACCTTC
NA,TRBJ1-5,TRBV24-1,NA,CATSDSLSYSNQPQHF,TGTGCCACCAGTGATTCCCTAAGTTATAGCAATCAGCCCCAGCATTTT
TRBD1,TRBJ1-6,TRBV27,NA,CASSSGTGDDPYSPLHF,TGTGCCAGCAGTTCCGGGACAGGGGACGACCCGTATTCACCCCTCCACTTT
NA,TRBJ1-1,TRBV11-2,once,CASSLAWRGNTEAFF,TGTGCCAGCAGCTTGGCATGGAGGGGTAACACTGAAGCTTTCTTT
NA,TRBJ2-7,TRBV2,once,CASSFFPGQDGEQYF,TGTGCCAGCAGCTTCTTCCCAGGACAAGACGGCGAGCAGTACTTC
NA,TRBJ2-6,TRBV7-2,NA,CASSSQSGAANVLTF,TGTGCCAGCAGCTCCCAATCTGGGGCTGCCAACGTCCTGACTTTC
NA,TRBJ1-2,TRBV18,NA,CASSPERVDGYTF,TGTGCCAGCTCACCGGAGAGGGTGGATGGCTACACCTTC
TRBD1,TRBJ2-5,TRBV29-1,NA,CSVIPGQGTETQYF,TGCAGCGTTATCCCGGGACAGGGGACAGAGACCCAGTACTTC
TRBD1,TRBJ2-5,TRBV5-1,few,CASSQIQGTQETQYF,TGCGCCAGCAGCCAAATACAGGGGACCCAAGAGACCCAGTACTTC
TRBD2,TRBJ2-1,TRBV6-2/TRBV6-3,NA,CASSRQTSGLYNEQFF,TGTGCCAGCAGTCGTCAGACTAGCGGTCTCTACAATGAGCAGTTCTTC
NA,TRBJ1-5,TRBV6-6,NA,CASSMRGNQPQHF,TGTGCCAGCAGCATGAGGGGCAATCAGCCCCAGCATTTT
NA,TRBJ1-6,TRBV3-1/TRBV3-2,NA,CASSQEQGKSPLHF,TGTGCCAGCAGCCAAGAACAGGGTAAATCACCCCTCCACTTT
NA,TRBJ1-1,TRBV11-3,NA,CASSLLGGEAFF,TGTGCCAGCAGCCTCCTCGGGGGGGAGGCTTTCTTT
NA,TRBJ1-2,TRBV4-1,NA,CASSQTGYGYTF,TGCGCCAGCAGCCAAACGGGCTATGGCTACACCTTC
NA,TRBJ2-2,TRBV5-1,NA,CASSKTAGLNTGELFF,TGCGCCAGCTCAAAGACGGCGGGACTGAACACCGGGGAGCTGTTTTTT
TRBD1,TRBJ2-7,TRBV4-3,NA,CASSRTTGQSYEQYF,TGCGCCAGCAGCCGGACGACAGGGCAGAGCTACGAGCAGTACTTC
TRBD1,TRBJ1-2,TRBV29-1,once,CSVATGTGARYGYTF,TGCAGCGTTGCAACCGGGACAGGGGCTCGCTATGGCTACACCTTC
TRBD1,TRBJ2-1,TRBV19,NA,CASSPRTGGYDEQFF,TGTGCCAGTAGTCCGCGGACAGGGGGGTACGATGAGCAGTTCTTC
TRBD2,TRBJ2-1,TRBV5-1,NA,CASSLGSSRGGQEQFF,TGCGCCAGCAGCTTGGGTTCTTCGCGGGGGGGCCAAGAGCAGTTCTTC
NA,TRBJ1-2,TRBV20-1,NA,CSASSAQNYGYTF,TGCAGTGCTAGTTCCGCACAAAACTATGGCTACACCTTC
NA,TRBJ1-1,TRBV5-4,NA,CASSKTGNYMGTEAFF,TGTGCCAGCAGCAAGACAGGTAACTATATGGGCACTGAAGCTTTCTTT
TRBD2,TRBJ2-1,TRBV20-1,NA,CSASVMGGRAYNEQFF,TGCAGTGCTAGTGTCATGGGCGGGAGAGCCTACAATGAGCAGTTCTTC
TRBD1,TRBJ2-1,TRBV28,NA,CASSPVFNRGFNEQFF,TGTGCCAGCAGTCCGGTTTTCAACAGGGGTTTTAATGAGCAGTTCTTC
NA,TRBJ2-3,TRBV24-1,NA,CATNPETQYF,TGTGCCACCAACCCGGAGACGCAGTATTTT
TRBD1,TRBJ1-2,TRBV5-1,NA,CASSGRTGNYGYTF,TGCGCCAGCAGCGGCCGGACAGGGAACTATGGCTACACCTTC
NA,TRBJ2-1,TRBV9,NA,CASSAGSGTYNEQFF,TGTGCCAGCAGCGCGGGTAGCGGAACTTACAATGAGCAGTTCTTC
TRBD1,TRBJ2-7,TRBV5-6,NA,CASSRTGREQYF,TGTGCCAGCAGCCGGACAGGGCGCGAGCAGTACTTC
TRBD1,TRBJ2-7,TRBV7-6,NA,CASSLGAGTGSSYEQYF,TGTGCCAGCAGCTTAGGGGCCGGGACAGGGTCTTCCTACGAGCAGTACTTC
TRBD1,TRBJ2-7,TRBV7-8,NA,CASSSPGQGLTYEQYF,TGTGCCAGCAGCTCACCCGGACAGGGATTAACCTACGAGCAGTACTTC
NA,TRBJ1-5,TRBV12-3/TRBV12-4,few,CASTNRNQPQHF,TGTGCCAGCACCAACAGGAATCAGCCCCAGCATTTT
NA,TRBJ1-5,TRBV5-8,once,CASSLGQVTNQPQHF,TGTGCCAGCAGCTTGGGTCAGGTGACCAATCAGCCCCAGCATTTT
TRBD1,TRBJ1-6,TRBV6-5,NA,CASSYTGQAHSPLHF,TGTGCCAGCAGTTACACGGGACAGGCCCATTCACCCCTCCACTTT
TRBD2,TRBJ2-1,TRBV11-2,NA,CASSPRTSGNYEQFF,TGTGCCAGCAGCCCTCGGACTAGCGGGAACTATGAGCAGTTCTTC
NA,TRBJ1-4,TRBV4-3,NA,CASSHVRESTNEKLFF,TGCGCCAGCAGCCACGTGCGTGAGTCAACTAATGAAAAACTGTTTTTT
TRBD1,TRBJ1-2,TRBV29-1,NA,CSVEEAQGAGGYTF,TGCAGCGTTGAAGAGGCACAGGGGGCCGGAGGCTACACCTTC
TRBD1,TRBJ2-5,TRBV5-1,NA,CASSLGQGNQETQYF,TGCGCCAGCAGCTTGGGACAGGGTAACCAAGAGACCCAGTACTTC
NA,TRBJ1-2,TRBV7-6,NA,CASSTTTGYGYTF,TGTGCCAGCAGCACTACGACAGGATACGGCTACACCTTC
TRBD2,TRBJ2-1,TRBV18,once,CASSQTSGRHPSYNEQFF,TGTGCCAGCTCACAGACTAGCGGGAGGCATCCCTCCTACAATGAGCAGTTCTTC
TRBD2,TRBJ2-7,TRBV20-1,NA,CSASLASGVEQYF,TGCAGTGCTAGTTTGGCTAGCGGGGTCGAGCAGTACTTC
NA,TRBJ2-2,TRBV9,NA,CASSTIFETGELFF,TGTGCCAGCAGCACTATATTCGAAACCGGGGAGCTGTTTTTT
NA,TRBJ1-1,TRBV3-1/TRBV3-2,NA,CASSRQSTNTEAFF,TGTGCCAGCAGCCGACAGTCGACGAACACTGAAGCTTTCTTT
TRBD1,TRBJ1-1,TRBV6-6,NA,CASRPLDRGRTEAFF,TGTGCCAGCAGACCTTTGGACAGGGGGCGTACTGAAGCTTTCTTT
TRBD2,TRBJ2-5,TRBV3-1/TRBV3-2,NA,CASRLAGGPGETQYF,TGTGCCAGCAGGCTAGCGGGAGGGCCGGGGGAGACCCAGTACTTC
NA,TRBJ2-1,TRBV4-3,few,CASSQDLGGLTYNEQFF,TGCGCCAGCAGCCAAGATCTTGGGGGCCTGACGTACAATGAGCAGTTCTTC
NA,TRBJ1-1,TRBV4-1,NA,CASSQDEGRAEAFF,TGCGCCAGCAGCCAAGATGAGGGGAGGGCTGAAGCTTTCTTT